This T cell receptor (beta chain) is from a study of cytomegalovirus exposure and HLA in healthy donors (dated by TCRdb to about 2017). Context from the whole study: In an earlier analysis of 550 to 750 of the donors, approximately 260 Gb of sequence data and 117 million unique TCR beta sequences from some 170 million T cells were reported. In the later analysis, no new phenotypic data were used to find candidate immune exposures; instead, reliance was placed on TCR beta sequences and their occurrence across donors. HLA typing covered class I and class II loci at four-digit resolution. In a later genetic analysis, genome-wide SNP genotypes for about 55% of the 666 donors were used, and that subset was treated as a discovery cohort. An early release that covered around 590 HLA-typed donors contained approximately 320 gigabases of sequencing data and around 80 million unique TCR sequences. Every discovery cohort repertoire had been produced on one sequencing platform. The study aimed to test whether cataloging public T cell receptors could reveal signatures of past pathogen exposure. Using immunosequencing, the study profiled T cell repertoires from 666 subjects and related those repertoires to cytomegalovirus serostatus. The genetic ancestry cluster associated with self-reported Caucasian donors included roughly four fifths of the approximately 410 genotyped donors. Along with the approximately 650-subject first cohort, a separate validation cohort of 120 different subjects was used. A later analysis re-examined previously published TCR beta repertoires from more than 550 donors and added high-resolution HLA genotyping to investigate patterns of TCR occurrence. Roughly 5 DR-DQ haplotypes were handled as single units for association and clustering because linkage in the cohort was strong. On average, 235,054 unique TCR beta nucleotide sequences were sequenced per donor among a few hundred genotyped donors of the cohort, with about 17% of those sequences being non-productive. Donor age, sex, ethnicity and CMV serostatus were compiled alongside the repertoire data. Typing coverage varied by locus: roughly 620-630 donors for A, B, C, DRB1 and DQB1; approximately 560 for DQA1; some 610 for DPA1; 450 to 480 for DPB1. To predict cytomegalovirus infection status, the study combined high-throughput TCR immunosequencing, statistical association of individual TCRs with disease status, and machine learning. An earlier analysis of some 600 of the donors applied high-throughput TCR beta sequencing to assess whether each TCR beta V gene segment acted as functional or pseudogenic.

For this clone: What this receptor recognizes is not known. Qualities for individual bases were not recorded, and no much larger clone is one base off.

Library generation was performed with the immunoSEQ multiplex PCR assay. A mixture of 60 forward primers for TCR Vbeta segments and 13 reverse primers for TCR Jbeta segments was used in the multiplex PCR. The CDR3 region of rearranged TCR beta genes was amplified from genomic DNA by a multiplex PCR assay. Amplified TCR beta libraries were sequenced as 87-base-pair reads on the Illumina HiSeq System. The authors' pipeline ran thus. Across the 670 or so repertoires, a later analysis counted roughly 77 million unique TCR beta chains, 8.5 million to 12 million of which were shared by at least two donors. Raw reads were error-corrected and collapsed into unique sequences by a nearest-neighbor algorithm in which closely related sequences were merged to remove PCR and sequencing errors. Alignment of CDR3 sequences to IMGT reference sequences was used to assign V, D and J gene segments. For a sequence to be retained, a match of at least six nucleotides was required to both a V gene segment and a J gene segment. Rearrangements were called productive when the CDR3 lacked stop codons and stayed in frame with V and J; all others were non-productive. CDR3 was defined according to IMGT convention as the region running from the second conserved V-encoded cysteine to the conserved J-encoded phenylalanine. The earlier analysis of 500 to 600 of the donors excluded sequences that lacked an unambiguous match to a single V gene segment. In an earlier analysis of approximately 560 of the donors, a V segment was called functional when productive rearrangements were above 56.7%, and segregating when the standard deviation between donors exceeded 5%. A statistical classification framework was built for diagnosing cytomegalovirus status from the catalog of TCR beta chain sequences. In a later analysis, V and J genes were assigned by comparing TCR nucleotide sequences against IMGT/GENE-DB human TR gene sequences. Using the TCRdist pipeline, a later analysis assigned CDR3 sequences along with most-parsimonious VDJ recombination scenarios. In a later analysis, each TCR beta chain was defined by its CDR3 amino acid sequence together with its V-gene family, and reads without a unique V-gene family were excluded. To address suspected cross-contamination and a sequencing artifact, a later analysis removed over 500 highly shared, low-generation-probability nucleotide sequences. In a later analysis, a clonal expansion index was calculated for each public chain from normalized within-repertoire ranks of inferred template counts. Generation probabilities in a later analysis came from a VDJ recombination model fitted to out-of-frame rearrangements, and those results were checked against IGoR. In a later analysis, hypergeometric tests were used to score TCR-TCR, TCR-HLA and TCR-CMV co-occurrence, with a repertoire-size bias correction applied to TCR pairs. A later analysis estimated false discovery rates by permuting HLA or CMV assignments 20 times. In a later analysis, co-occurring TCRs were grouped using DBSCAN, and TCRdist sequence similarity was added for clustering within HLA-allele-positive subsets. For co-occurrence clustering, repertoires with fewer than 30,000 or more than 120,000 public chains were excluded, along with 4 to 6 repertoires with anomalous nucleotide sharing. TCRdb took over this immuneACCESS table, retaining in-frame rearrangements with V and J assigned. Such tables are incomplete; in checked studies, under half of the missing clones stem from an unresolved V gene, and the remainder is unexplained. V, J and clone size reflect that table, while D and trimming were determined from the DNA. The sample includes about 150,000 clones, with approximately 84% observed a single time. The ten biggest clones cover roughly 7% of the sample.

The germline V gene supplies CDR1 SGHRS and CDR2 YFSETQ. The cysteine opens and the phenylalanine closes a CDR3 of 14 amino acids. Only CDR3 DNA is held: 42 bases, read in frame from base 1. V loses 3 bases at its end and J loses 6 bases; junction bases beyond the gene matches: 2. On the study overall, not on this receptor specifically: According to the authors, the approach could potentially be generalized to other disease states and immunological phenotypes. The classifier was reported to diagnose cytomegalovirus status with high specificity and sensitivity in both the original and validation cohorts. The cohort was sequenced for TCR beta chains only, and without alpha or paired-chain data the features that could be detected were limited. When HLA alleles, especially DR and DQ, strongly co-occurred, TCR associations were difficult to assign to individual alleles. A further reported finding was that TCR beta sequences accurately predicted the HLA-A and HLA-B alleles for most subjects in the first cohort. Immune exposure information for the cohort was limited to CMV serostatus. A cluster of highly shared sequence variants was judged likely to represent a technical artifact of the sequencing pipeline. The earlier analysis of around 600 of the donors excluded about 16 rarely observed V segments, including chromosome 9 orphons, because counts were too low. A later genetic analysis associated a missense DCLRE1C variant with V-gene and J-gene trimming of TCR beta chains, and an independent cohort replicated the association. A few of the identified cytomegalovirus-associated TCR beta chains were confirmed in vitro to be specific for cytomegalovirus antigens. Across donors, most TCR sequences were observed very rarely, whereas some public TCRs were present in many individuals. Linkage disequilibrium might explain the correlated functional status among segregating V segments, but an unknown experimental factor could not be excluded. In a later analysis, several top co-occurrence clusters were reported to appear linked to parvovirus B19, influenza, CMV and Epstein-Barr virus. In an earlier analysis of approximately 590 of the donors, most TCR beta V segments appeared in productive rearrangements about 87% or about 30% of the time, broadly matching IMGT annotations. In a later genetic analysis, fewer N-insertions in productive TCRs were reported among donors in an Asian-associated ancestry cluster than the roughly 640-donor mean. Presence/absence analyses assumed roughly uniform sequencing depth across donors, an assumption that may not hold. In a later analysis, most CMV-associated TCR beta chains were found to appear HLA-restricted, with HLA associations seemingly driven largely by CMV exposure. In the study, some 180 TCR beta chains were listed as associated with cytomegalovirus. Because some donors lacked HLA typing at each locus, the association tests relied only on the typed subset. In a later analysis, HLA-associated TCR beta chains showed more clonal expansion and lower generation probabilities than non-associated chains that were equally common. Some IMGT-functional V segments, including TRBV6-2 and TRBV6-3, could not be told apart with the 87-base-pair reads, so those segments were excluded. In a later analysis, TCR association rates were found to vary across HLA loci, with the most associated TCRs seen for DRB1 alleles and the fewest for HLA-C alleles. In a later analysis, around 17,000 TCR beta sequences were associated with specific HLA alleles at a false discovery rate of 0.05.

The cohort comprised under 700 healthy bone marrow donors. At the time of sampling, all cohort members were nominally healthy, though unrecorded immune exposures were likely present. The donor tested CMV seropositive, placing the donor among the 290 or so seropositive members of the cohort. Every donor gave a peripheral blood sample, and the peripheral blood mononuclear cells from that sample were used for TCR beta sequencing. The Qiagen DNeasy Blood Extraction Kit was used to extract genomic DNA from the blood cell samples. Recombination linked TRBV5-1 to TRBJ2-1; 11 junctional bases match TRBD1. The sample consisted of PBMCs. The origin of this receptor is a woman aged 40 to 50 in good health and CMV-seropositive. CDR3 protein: CASSSGTGGNEQFF. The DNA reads TGCGCCAGCAGCTCCGGGACAGGGGGCAATGAGCAGTTCTTC.